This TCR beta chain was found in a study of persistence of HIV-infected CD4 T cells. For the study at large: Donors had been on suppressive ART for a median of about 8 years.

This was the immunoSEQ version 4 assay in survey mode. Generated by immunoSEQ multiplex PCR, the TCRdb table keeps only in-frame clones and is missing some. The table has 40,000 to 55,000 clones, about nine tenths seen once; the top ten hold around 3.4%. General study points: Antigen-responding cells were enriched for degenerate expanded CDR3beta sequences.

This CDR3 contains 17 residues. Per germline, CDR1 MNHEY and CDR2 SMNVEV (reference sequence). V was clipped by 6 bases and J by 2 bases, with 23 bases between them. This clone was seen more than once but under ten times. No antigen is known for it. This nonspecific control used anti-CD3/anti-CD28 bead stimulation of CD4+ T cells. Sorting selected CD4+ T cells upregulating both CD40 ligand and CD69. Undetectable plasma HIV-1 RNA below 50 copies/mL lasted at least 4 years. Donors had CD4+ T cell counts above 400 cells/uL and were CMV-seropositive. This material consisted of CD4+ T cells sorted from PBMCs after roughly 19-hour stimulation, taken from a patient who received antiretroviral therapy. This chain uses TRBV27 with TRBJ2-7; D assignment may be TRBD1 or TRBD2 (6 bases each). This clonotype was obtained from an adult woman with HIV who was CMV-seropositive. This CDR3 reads CASSRGRGLPNAYEQYF. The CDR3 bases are TGTGCCAGCAGCCGGGGGCGGGGACTCCCTAATGCCTACGAGCAGTACTTC.